A single T cell receptor beta chain is shown here with its context. This CDR3 is built from 15 residues. Trimming shortened V by 3 bases and J by 0 bases, and 14 bases separated the two germline ends. Germline CDR1 is GTSNPN and CDR2 is SVGIG (reference sequence). This sample was included in a study of blood T cell repertoires in COVID-19. All recovered Cohort 3 donors got two negative PCRs, got clearance, or saw symptom resolution. Profiled with immunoSEQ multiplex PCR; TCRdb holds only in-frame clones, not every one. The profile shows 160,000 or so clones, about 80% of them singletons. This receptor was obtained from a woman aged 55-70 years who had recovered from COVID-19. The chain carries TRBV30 and TRBJ1-1; D is unclear. Specimen: PBMCs or T cells enriched from blood (not recorded which). The CDR3 sequence: CAWRDPRQMNTEAFF. The CDR3 DNA sequence: TGTGCCTGGAGAGACCCCAGACAAATGAACACTGAAGCTTTCTTT. Together with reference TRBV30 and TRBJ1-1, the CDR3 gives the full variable domain: SQTIHQWPATLVQPVGSPLSLECTVEGTSNPNLYWYRQAAGRGLQLLFYSVGIGQISSEVPQNLSASRPQDRQFILSSKKLLLSDSGFYLCAWRDPRQMNTEAFFGQGTRLTVV.